This T cell receptor (beta chain) was identified during a study of CD8+ T cells in alopecia areata. Study observations and caveats: Sequences from scalp samples also cover resident alphabeta T cells of normal skin.

The sequencing template was cDNA reverse transcribed from extracted RNA. Only in-frame clones appear in the TCRdb table, and some are missing; sequencing was by immunoSEQ multiplex PCR. This sample has some 200,000 clones, with roughly 50% found just once. As for this clone: Antigen specificity is unknown.

V shed 2 bases, J shed 10 bases, and the junction held 8 bases outside the gene matches. Germline values: CDR1 SGHTA, CDR2 FQGTGA. The CDR3 loop spans 15 amino acids. The origin of this receptor is a human donor in good health. The sample comprised CD8+ T cells sorted from blood. This chain connects TRBV7-3 to TRBJ2-5; 12 bases are a match to TRBD1. The CDR3 loop reads CASSLSGTGGEVQYF. Written as DNA, the CDR3 is TGTGCCAGCAGCTTATCTGGGACAGGGGGCGAGGTCCAGTACTTC. Based on the CDR3 plus reference TRBV7-3 and TRBJ2-5, the full variable domain is GAGVSQTPSNKVTEKGKYVELRCDPISGHTALYWYRQSLGQGPEFLIYFQGTGAADDSGLPNDRFFAVRPEGSVSTLKIQRTERGDSAVYLCASSLSGTGGEVQYFGPGTRLLVL.